This T cell receptor beta chain stems from a study of technical replicates of blood from a few donors. The method was immunoSEQ multiplex PCR; TCRdb's version includes in-frame clones alone and lacks a portion of them. The table records under 85,000 clones, about 97% of them present only once. The CDR3 has 14 residues. CDR1 and CDR2 (germline): MGHDK, SYGVNS. With 0 bases removed from V and 4 bases from J, the gap between germline ends came to 8 bases. The rearrangement links TRBV25-1 to TRBJ2-3; perhaps TRBD2 as D (5 bases). Sequences were obtained from T cells isolated from PBMCs. The clonotype originates from a human donor in good health. In DNA, the CDR3 is TGTGCCAGCAGTGAATATAGCGTGGCAGATACGCAGTATTTT. This codes for CASSEYSVADTQYF.